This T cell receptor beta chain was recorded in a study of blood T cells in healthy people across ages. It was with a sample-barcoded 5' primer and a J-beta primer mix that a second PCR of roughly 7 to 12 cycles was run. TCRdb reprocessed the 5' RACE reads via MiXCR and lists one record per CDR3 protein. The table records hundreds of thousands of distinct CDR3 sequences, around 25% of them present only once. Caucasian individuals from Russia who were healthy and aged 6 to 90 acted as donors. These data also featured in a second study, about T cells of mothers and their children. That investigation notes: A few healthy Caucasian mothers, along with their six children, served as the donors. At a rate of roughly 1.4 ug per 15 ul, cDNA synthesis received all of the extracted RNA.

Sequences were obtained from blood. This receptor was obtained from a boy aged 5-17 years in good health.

CDR3 amino acids: CSDDRIHGYTF. The DNA for the CDR3 is TGCAGCGACGACAGGATACATGGCTACACCTTC. The chain is built from TRBV29-1 and TRBJ1-2, with D perhaps matching TRBD1 (6 bases). The CDR3 is made up of 11 amino acids. Germline V gene lookup returns CDR1 SQVTM and CDR2 ANQGSEA. V lost 7 bases, J lost 6 bases, and 12 bases lay in between. The full variable domain, its missing parts supplied by reference TRBV29-1 and TRBJ1-2, is SAVISQKPSRDICQRGTSLTIQCQVDSQVTMMFWYRQQPGQSLTLIATANQGSEATYESGFVIDKFPISRPNLTFSTLTVSNMSPEDSSIYLCSDDRIHGYTFGSGTRLTVV.